This TCR beta chain was recovered during a study of T cells in Graves' hyperthyroidism and ophthalmopathy. About the research overall: It was at initial diagnosis, before any treatment, that peripheral blood was collected. Study findings and constraints: Ophthalmopathy onset followed model prediction by a median roughly 6.5 months. Among thyroid clonotypes expanded above 0.001, most also appeared in blood.

The PBMCs were taken from roughly 10 ml of fresh peripheral blood. V was pared by 10 bases and J by 2 bases, with 18 bases between. The CDR3 has 14 amino acids. In germline, CDR1 is ENHRY, CDR2 SYGVKD. RNA transcripts gave rise to amplified TCR beta CDR3 regions. The TCR CDR3 first-round RT-PCR relied on the HTBI primer set. Via MiXCR, TCRdb re-called the multiplex PCR reads, giving one row per CDR3 protein. There are 450,000 to 600,000 distinct CDR3 sequences in the sample; about 20% occur only once, and around 50% lies in the top ten. In its sample, this clonotype was seen a few times. What it recognizes is unknown.

The clonotype was recovered from a man between 40 and 49 years old with Graves' ophthalmopathy. The source material was blood. The chain carries TRBV10-3 and TRBJ2-7; D is perhaps TRBD2 (6 bases). This chain's CDR3 is CATLDSGQPYEQYF. Written as DNA, the CDR3 is TGTGCCACCCTCGATAGCGGACAACCCTACGAGCAGTACTTC.